This section outlines one T cell receptor (beta chain) sequence together with its context. No cognate antigen has been identified for it. Per-nucleotide qualities are absent, and no much larger clonotype sits a single base away. A FACSAria II was used to sort memory CD4+ T cells, defined as single viable CD3+CD4+CD8-CD45RO+ cells. To determine CMV serostatus, a Roche Elecsys assay was used that detects serum IgG against CMV pp150, pp28, p38 and p52. Once the samples were thawed, total CD4+ T cells were enriched through positive selection using CD4 magnetic microbeads. Samples originated from another study that specifically interrogated the CD4+ T cell memory repertoire. Following standard operating procedures, peripheral blood mononuclear cells were isolated and cryopreserved, while serum was kept at -80 degrees C. The staining used CD3-PerCP (BW264/56), CD4-APC (RPA-T4), CD45RO-PE (UCHT1) and CD8-Pacific Orange (3B5) antibodies, and Sytox blue was used to exclude non-viable cells.

Genomic DNA was extracted from sorted cells with the Quick-DNA Microprep Kit. TCRbeta DNA was amplified with the immunoSEQ hsTCRbeta kit following the manufacturer's protocol. An Illumina MiSeq instrument was used to sequence the TCRbeta libraries. As for the authors' bioinformatics: After out-of-frame sequences were removed, 2.4 million or so distinct TCRbeta sequences remained, averaging about 67,000 per individual. Each individual was scored using the number of 150 to 200 previously reported CMV-associated TCRbeta sequences that the individual carried and the total number of productive distinct TCRbeta sequences. A beta-binomial model was reimplemented in Python, and scikit-learn random forests with default parameters were trained on US cohort data. Classifier performance on the Belgian cohort was summarized as median AUC with percentile confidence intervals over 10,000 bootstrap iterations. What TCRdb holds here is the immuneACCESS table cut down to in-frame rearrangements. Part of the clones is not present; checked against another copy, under half of the missing clones reflect an unresolved V gene, and the others are unexplained. V, J and clone size are those of that table, while D and trimming were read from the DNA. This sample gives tens of thousands of clones in total; approximately 80% of them show up just once. The ten largest account for under 0.7% of the sample.

This entry comes from a study of memory CD4+ T cells and cytomegalovirus serostatus (dated by TCRdb to about 2019). Some background on the complete study: The cohort included approximately 35 healthy adults from Belgium, of whom 9 were CMV seropositive and 24 were CMV seronegative. CD4+ memory TCRbeta repertoires of a Belgian cohort with known cytomegalovirus serostatus were sequenced in order to replicate a published TCR-based CMV serostatus classifier. Broad study findings and their caveats: CMV serostatus prediction reached a median bootstrapped AUC of approximately 0.96 with the original framework and just under 0.92 with a US-trained random forest. The original-framework classifier achieved a median bootstrapped AUC of 0.95 with a 95% CI of 0.76-1.00 on the Belgian cohort. The results were read as suggesting that the CMV-associated TCR signature is, for the most part, present in the CD4+ memory repertoire. Only CD4+CD45RO+ memory cells were sequenced, unlike the original study, which covered naive and memory CD4+ and CD8+ populations. Of around 160 previously reported CMV-associated TCRbeta sequences, approximately 70 appeared in the CD4+ memory repertoires, each in one to five individuals.

Its CDR3 holds 16 amino acids, cysteine through phenylalanine. Here the CDR3 DNA is all that survives: 48 bases in frame from base 1. From the germline V gene, CDR1 is SNHLY and CDR2 is FYNNEI. Compared with germline, V lacks 4 bases and J lacks 7 bases; bases without a gene match: 10. The chain is made from TRBV2 and TRBJ2-3, with 11 middle bases fitting TRBD2. Specimen: memory CD4+ T cells from blood. The source of this sequence is an adult in good health and CMV-seronegative. DNA sequence: TGTGCCAGCAGTGCCTTAGCGGGGGGGCCAGGGAATACGCAGTATTTT. It translates to CASSALAGGPGNTQYF.